This TCR beta chain was identified during a study of CD8 T cells in Susac syndrome. Study-wide points: The CD4+ T cell repertoires of Susac syndrome were found to show no clonal expansion.

Deletions cut 2 bases from V and 4 bases from J, with 9 bases between. CDR3 length: 14 residues. CD8+ and CD4+ T cells circulating in blood were sequenced for TCR beta. Patients with Susac syndrome showed fulfilment of recently defined diagnostic criteria for definite or probable disease. Random-hexamer reverse transcription was applied to about 0.5 to 1 ug RNA. Multiplex PCR with immunoSEQ amplified the TCR beta CDR3 across 54 Vbeta and 13 Jbeta. TCRdb analysed the immunoSEQ multiplex PCR reads with MiXCR anew, one entry per CDR3 protein. The sample consists of about 200,000 distinct CDR3 sequences, roughly 91% of them appearing once. On this clonotype itself: Its antigen remains unknown.

The rearrangement joins TRBV12-3 or TRBV12-4 to TRBJ2-1; D possibly corresponds to TRBD2 (6 bases). The sample comprised CD4+ T cells from PBMCs. The TCR comes from a human donor with Susac syndrome. The CDR3 protein is CASSLSGDYNEQFF. The CDR3 DNA sequence: TGTGCCAGCAGTTTATCGGGAGATTACAATGAGCAGTTCTTC.